What follows are 9 T cell receptor beta chains derived from one specimen sequenced in a study of cytomegalovirus exposure and HLA in healthy donors. The PCR had 60 Vbeta and 13 Jbeta primers. TCRdb's copy holds only in-frame clones and misses some; the assay was immunoSEQ multiplex PCR. This repertoire includes around 210,000 clones. Sequenced sample: PBMCs. The receptor source for this set is a woman aged 25 to 39 in good health and CMV-seropositive.

The rearrangement uses TRBV7-9 and TRBJ2-3; tentatively, D is TRBD1 (6 bases). This CDR3 spans 14 amino acids. The V gene's germline CDR1 is SEHNR and CDR2 FQNEAQ (reference sequence). Trimming shortened V by 6 bases and J by 7 bases, and 17 bases separated the two germline ends. The CDR3 here is CASSSTLQGYTQYF. CDR3 DNA: TGTGCCAGCAGTTCCACACTACAGGGATATACGCAGTATTTT.

This sequence joins TRBV7-2 and TRBJ2-7; 9 bases align to TRBD2. The ends lost 7 bases at V and 5 bases at J; junction bases unmatched: 18. The CDR3 consists of 17 residues. In germline, CDR1 is SGHTA, CDR2 FQGNSA. CDR3 amino acids: CASKLRVQVAGVHEQYF. DNA of the CDR3: TGTGCCAGCAAACTTAGGGTCCAGGTAGCGGGAGTCCACGAGCAGTACTTC. The whole variable domain, remainder taken from reference TRBV7-2 and TRBJ2-7, is GAGVSQSPSNKVTEKGKDVELRCDPISGHTALYWYRQSLGQGLEFLIYFQGNSAPDKSGLPSDRFSAERTGGSVSTLTIQRTQQEDSAVYLCASKLRVQVAGVHEQYFGPGTRLTVT.

This rearrangement joins TRBV7-2 to TRBJ2-4; the match to TRBD2 covers 10 bases. CDR3 length: 16 amino acids. Germline-derived CDR1 and CDR2 are SGHTA and FQGNSA. V dropped 6 bases and J dropped 5; count of bases not matched to a gene: 10. CDR3 sequence: CASSYQAGGPENIQYF. The DNA of the CDR3 is TGTGCCAGCAGTTATCAAGCGGGAGGGCCCGAAAACATTCAGTACTTC.

The rearrangement links TRBV30 to TRBJ1-4, with D hard to call. The V and J ends lost 4 bases and 8 bases respectively, with 11 bases between them. The CDR3 has 12 amino acids. Germline CDR1 is GTSNPN and CDR2 is SVGIG (reference sequence). The CDR3 sequence is CAWNEEREKLFF. The CDR3 nucleotides read TGTGCCTGGAACGAGGAGAGGGAAAAACTGTTTTTT.

The chain has TRBV13 and TRBJ1-6, with TRBD1 as a possible D gene (5 bases). CDR3 length equals 15 residues. Germline CDR1 is PRHDT and CDR2 is FYEKMQ (reference sequence). V dropped 4 bases and J dropped 6 bases, with 13 bases sitting between them. The CDR3 reads CASSSGEGINSPLHF. As DNA, the CDR3 is TGTGCCAGCAGCTCGGGGGAGGGAATTAATTCACCCCTCCACTTT.

J is TRBJ1-5 and V is TRBV19; 8 nucleotides align to TRBD1. The CDR3 runs to 16 residues. The ends lost 1 base at V and 3 bases at J; junction bases unmatched: 5. Germline assignment: CDR1 LNHDA and CDR2 SQIVND (reference sequence). CDR3 loop: CASSIGEDRVNQPQHF. The CDR3 nucleotides read TGTGCCAGTAGTATAGGTGAGGACAGGGTCAATCAGCCCCAGCATTTT.

This chain joins TRBV6-6 and TRBJ2-3; D gene unclear. The CDR3 length is 16 residues. The V end was cut by 1 base, the J end by 0 bases, with 11 bases between. The germline V gene encodes CDR1 MNHNY and CDR2 SVGAGI (reference sequence). The CDR3 DNA reads as TGTGCCAGCAGTTACTTTCGGGTTTCTAGCACAGATACGCAGTATTTT. Translating it yields CASSYFRVSSTDTQYF.

V usage is TRBV10-3 and J usage is TRBJ2-3; 10 nucleotides align to TRBD2. This CDR3 has 14 amino acids. Germline CDR1 is ENHRY and CDR2 is SYGVKD. The V and J ends lost 4 bases and 6 bases, in that order; junction bases with no gene match: 4. CDR3 in amino acids: CAISASGSVDTQYF. The CDR3 DNA reads TGTGCCATCAGTGCTAGCGGGAGTGTCGATACGCAGTATTTT.

The chain recombines TRBV4-3 with TRBJ2-7, with 8 bases fitting TRBD1. Germline trimming cut 1 base from V and 1 base from J; bases unmatched to any gene: 12. This CDR3 comprises 18 residues. From germline, CDR1 is LGHNA and CDR2 YSLEER. CDR3 DNA sequence: TGCGCCAGCAGCCAAGGTGCGTTGGGACAGGTTCTTTCCTACGAGCAGTACTTC. It encodes CASSQGALGQVLSYEQYF.